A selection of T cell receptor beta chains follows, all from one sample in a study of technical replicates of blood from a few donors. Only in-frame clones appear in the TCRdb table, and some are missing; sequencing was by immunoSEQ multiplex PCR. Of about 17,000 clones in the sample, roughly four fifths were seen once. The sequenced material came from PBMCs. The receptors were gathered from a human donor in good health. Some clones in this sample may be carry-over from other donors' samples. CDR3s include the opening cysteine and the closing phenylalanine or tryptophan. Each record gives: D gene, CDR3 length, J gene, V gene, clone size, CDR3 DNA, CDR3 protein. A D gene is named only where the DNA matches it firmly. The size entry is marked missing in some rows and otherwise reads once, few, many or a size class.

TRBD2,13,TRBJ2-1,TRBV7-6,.,TGTGCCAGCGGGACTAGCGGGGGTAATGAGCAGTTCTTC,CASGTSGGNEQFF
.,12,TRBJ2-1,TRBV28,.,TGTGCCAGTGACCTTAGCGGTGATGAGCAGTTCTTC,CASDLSGDEQFF
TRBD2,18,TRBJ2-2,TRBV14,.,TGTGCCAGCAGCCCGTTGAACGGGGAGGGGAGGAACACCGGGGAGCTGTTTTTT,CASSPLNGEGRNTGELFF
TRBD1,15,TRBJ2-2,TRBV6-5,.,TGTGCCAGCTGGACAGGATCGGCGAACACCGGGGAGCTGTTTTTT,CASWTGSANTGELFF
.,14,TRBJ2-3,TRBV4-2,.,TGTGCCAGCAGCCCTAAGCAGGGGACAGATACGCAGTATTTT,CASSPKQGTDTQYF
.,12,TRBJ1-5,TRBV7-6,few,TGTGCCAGCAGCTTAGGGGGGGAGCCCCAGCATTTT,CASSLGGEPQHF
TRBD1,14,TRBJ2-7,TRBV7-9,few,TGTGCCAGCAGCTTAAAGGGGGCGGTCTACGAGCAGTACTTC,CASSLKGAVYEQYF
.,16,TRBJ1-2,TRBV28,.,TGTGCCAGCAGTTTATTCACCCCCGGACAGAACTATGGCTACACCTTC,CASSLFTPGQNYGYTF
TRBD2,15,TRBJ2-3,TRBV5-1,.,TGCGCCAGCAGCTTGGCCGGGACTAGCGGGGATACGCAGTATTTT,CASSLAGTSGDTQYF
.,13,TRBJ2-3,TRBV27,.,TGTGCCAGCAGTTATGAGGGGAGGGATACGCAGTATTTT,CASSYEGRDTQYF
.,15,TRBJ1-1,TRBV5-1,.,TGCGCCAGCAGCTTGGTCCCCGGGGGGAACACTGAAGCTTTCTTT,CASSLVPGGNTEAFF
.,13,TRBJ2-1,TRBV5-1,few,TGCGCCAGCAGCTCGGACAGTGTCGGTGAGCAGTTCTTC,CASSSDSVGEQFF
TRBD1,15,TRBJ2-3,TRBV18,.,TGTGCCAGCTCATCAGGACAGGGGGCAACAGATACGCAGTATTTT,CASSSGQGATDTQYF
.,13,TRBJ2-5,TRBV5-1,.,TGCGCCAGCAGCGCCCAGGGTCGGGAGACCCAGTACTTC,CASSAQGRETQYF
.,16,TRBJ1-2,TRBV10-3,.,TGTGCCATCAGTGAGTCGGGGGGGGCGCGAGGCTATGGCTACACCTTC,CAISESGGARGYGYTF
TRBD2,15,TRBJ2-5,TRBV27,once,TGTGCCAGCTGGGCTGGGCTAGCGGGAGGGGAGACCCAGTACTTC,CASWAGLAGGETQYF
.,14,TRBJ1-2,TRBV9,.,TGTGCCAGCAGCCCCCTGACGGACACCTATGGCTACACCTTC,CASSPLTDTYGYTF